The 17 T cell receptor beta chains reported below all come from one sample, sequenced in a study of tumor-infiltrating lymphocytes in primary liver carcinoma. Priming with a constant-region primer yielded TCR beta cDNA from about 510 ng total RNA. Three-round nested multiplex PCR performed with slightly modified ARM-PCR produced the TCR beta libraries. The two initial PCR rounds, approximately 10 cycles each, used TRBV1-TRBV30 forward and C-beta reverse primers. TCRdb recomputed calls from the multiplex PCR reads with MiXCR, one row per CDR3 protein. The top ten hold roughly 9% of the sample, which has fewer than 350,000 distinct CDR3 sequences, about 60% seen once. Unsorted whole blood served as the source of blood RNA, and germline DNA was extracted as well. What was sequenced was peripheral blood. Receptors originate from a man between 40 and 49 years old with primary liver carcinoma and hepatitis B virus infection.

A remark on this clonotype: The germline gene is not matched at one end of the junction; a read error may be the cause. This chain links TRBV10-2 with TRBJ2-7, with D possibly TRBD2 on 6 matching bases. The CDR3 spans 13 residues. From germline, CDR1 is WSHSY and CDR2 SAAADI. The DNA of the CDR3 is TGTGCCAGCACGCGGGACGTCTCCTACGAGCAGTACTTC. Translating it yields CASTRDVSYEQYF.

About this clonotype: Just one base apart from a much larger clone, this may be a read error. The gene calls are TRBV4-2 and TRBJ1-1; possible D gene TRBD1, 6 bases. The CDR3 runs 16 residues. Germline V gene sequence: CDR1 LGHNA, CDR2 YNFKEQ. The DNA of the CDR3 is TGTGCCCGCAGCCAGGGGCAGGGAGGGGGGAACACTGAAGCTTTCTTT. Its translation is CARSQGQGGGNTEAFF.

This clonotype has a count of ten or more. The chain uses TRBV6-1 and TRBJ2-2; TRBD1 aligns across 8 bases. The CDR3 length is 14 residues. With 6 bases clipped from V and 5 bases from J, the junction kept 5 bases outside the gene matches. The germline gives CDR1 MNHNS, CDR2 SASEGT. The CDR3 is CASRDYRGTGELFF. CDR3 bases: TGTGCCAGCAGGGACTACAGGGGGACCGGGGAGCTGTTTTTT.

This clonotype came up a few times. The chain links TRBV11-2 to TRBJ2-3; D gene ambiguous. The CDR3 is 14 residues long. The V gene lost 6 bases and the J gene lost 0 bases, with 10 bases spanning the gap. In germline, CDR1 is SGHAT, CDR2 FQNNGV. The CDR3 DNA reads TGTGCCAGCAGTCGGGTTTCTAGCACAGATACGCAGTATTTT. It translates to CASSRVSSTDTQYF.

With respect to this clonotype: A much larger clone differs from this one at a single base, so this may be a read error. The gene calls are TRBV6-5 and TRBJ2-7, with TRBD2 matching 10 bases. Germline CDR1 is MNHEY and CDR2 is SVGAGI. V shed 7 bases and J 1 base; nucleotides not matched to a gene: 7. The CDR3 extends over 15 amino acids. Here the CDR3 reads CASTPELAGSYEQYF. The CDR3 coding sequence is TGTGCCAGCACCCCAGAACTAGCGGGATCCTACGAGCAGTACTTC.

As concerns this clonotype: At one of its ends the junction is not consistent with the germline gene, which may arise from a read error. The rearrangement joins TRBV12-3 or TRBV12-4 to TRBJ2-5, with TRBD1 as a possible D gene (6 bases). CDR3 length: 13 residues. CDR3 DNA: TGTGTCAGCAGTCTGTCAGGGGTCGAGACCCAGTACTTC. Translation gives CVSSLSGVETQYF.

For this clonotype: With a much larger clone just one base away, this may be a read error. The V call is TRBV4-1, the J call TRBJ2-1, with 8 bases matching TRBD2. CDR1 and CDR2 from the germline V gene are MGHRA and YSYEKL. The CDR3 is 16 amino acids. The CDR3 region has the DNA TGCCCCAGCAGCCAAGATGACGGGAGGGCCGGGGGTGAGCAGTTCTTC. Its translation is CPSSQDDGRAGGEQFF.

This clonotype was observed once. A read error is possible here, since a much larger clone lies one base away. The chain joins TRBV5-4 to TRBJ2-6; maybe TRBD1 (5 bases). Germline CDR1 and CDR2: SGHNT and YYREEE (reference sequence). CDR3 size: 15 residues. The CDR3 DNA follows: TGTGCCAGCAGCTTCGATCGCTCTGGGGCCAAGGTCCTGACTTTC. Its protein is CASSFDRSGAKVLTF.

Remarks on this clonotype: A clone one base away is much larger, so this may be a read error. J is TRBJ2-7 and V is TRBV6-2 or TRBV6-3; D could derive from TRBD1 or TRBD2 (5 bases each). Germline-derived CDR1 and CDR2 are MNHEY and SVGEGT. V gave up 6 bases and J gave up 2 bases, with 17 bases separating them. The CDR3 is 15 amino acids. CDR3 bases: TGTGCCAGCAGAAAACTAGGGGCTCCTACCTACGAGCAGTACTTC. Protein: CASRKLGAPTYEQYF.

As to this clonotype: One junction end disagrees with the germline gene, perhaps due to a read error. The genes are TRBV7-8 and TRBJ1-5, with D maybe TRBD1 (5 bases). Germline V gene sequence: CDR1 SGHVS, CDR2 FQNEAQ. This CDR3 is 14 amino acids long. CDR3 nucleotides: TGTGCCATCAGCTTACAGGCTCTCAATCAGCCCCAGCATTTT. Protein product: CAISLQALNQPQHF.

Comments on this clonotype: Germline and junction disagree at one end, which may indicate a read error. The chain has TRBV11-1 and TRBJ2-3; 7 bases are a match to TRBD2. The V gene's germline CDR1 is SGHAT and CDR2 FQDESV (reference sequence). The CDR3 has 15 amino acids. The CDR3 here is CVSSPGRGIEDTQYF. The CDR3 DNA follows: TGTGTCAGCAGCCCGGGGAGGGGTATAGAAGATACGCAGTATTTT.

Here the CDR3 DNA reads TGTGCCAGCAGCCTCGCTGGGCCGGGCTACACCTTC. Amino acid sequence: CASSLAGPGYTF. The genes are TRBV11-2 and TRBJ1-2; no clear D gene. V lost 5 bases, J lost 8 bases, and 12 bases lay in between. The CDR3 length is 12 residues. Per germline, CDR1 SGHAT and CDR2 FQNNGV.

This clonotype was seen once. Germline is not matched at one junction end, which may reflect a read error. This chain connects TRBV7-8 to TRBJ1-5, with D unresolved. This CDR3 is 12 amino acids long. Germline CDR1 SGHVS, CDR2 FQNEAQ. Here the CDR3 reads CASSTSNQSQHF. The CDR3 DNA sequence: TGTGCCAGCAGCACCAGCAATCAGTCCCAGCATTTT.

This clonotype was found once. A much bigger clone sits one base away, suggesting this may be a read error. The rearrangement links TRBV4-2 to TRBJ2-7, with D maybe TRBD1 (5 bases). Trimming left V 1 base short and J 4 bases short, with 14 bases between. The V gene's germline CDR1 is LGHNA and CDR2 YNFKEQ. CDR3 length equals 15 residues. CDR3 sequence reads: CASSQGARTTYEQYF. The CDR3 DNA sequence: TGTGCCAGCAGCCAAGGAGCCAGGACAACTTACGAGCAGTACTTC.

A remark on this clonotype: A much more abundant neighbour one base away suggests this may be a read error. This sequence joins TRBV6-6 and TRBJ1-5, with D possibly TRBD1 on 5 matching bases. This CDR3 region has 16 residues. Germline CDR1 reads MNHNY; CDR2 reads SVGAGI (reference sequence). The CDR3 DNA follows: TGTGCCAGCACTCCCGGGGGTGAGAGCAGCAGTCAGCCCCAGCATTTT. Its translation is CASTPGGESSSQPQHF.

Turning to this clonotype: An end of the junction does not agree with germline; a read error may underlie this. This chain uses TRBV29-1 with TRBJ2-3; a possible D gene is TRBD1 (8 bases). The CDR3 has 14 residues. Per germline, CDR1 SQVTM and CDR2 ANQGSEA. Written as DNA, the CDR3 is TGCAGCGTCGGCGGGGGACAGGACACAGAGACGCAGTATTTT. Translating it yields CSVGGGQDTETQYF.

This clonotype was counted a few times. This chain joins TRBV28 and TRBJ2-1; 10 bases map to TRBD2. The CDR3 consists of 15 residues. Per germline, CDR1 MDHEN and CDR2 SYDVKM. V dropped 2 bases and J dropped 3; count of bases not matched to a gene: 1. The CDR3 reads CASSLIAGGYNEQFF. CDR3 coding DNA: TGTGCCAGCAGTTTAATAGCGGGAGGCTACAATGAGCAGTTCTTC.